These 32 T cell receptor beta chains were all obtained from the same sample, sequenced in a study of beta chain features in type 1 diabetes. General study findings and limits: All four CD4+ subsets of Type 1 diabetes patients contained TCRB CDR3s that were moderately but significantly shorter.

No antigen has been identified for these receptors. Expressed TCRB transcripts were sequenced because the entire RNA isolate underwent reverse transcription. Clones were sequenced by immunoSEQ multiplex PCR, and TCRdb holds only the in-frame ones, with some missing. In the table there are approximately 170,000 clones, approximately 7.9% of which are singletons. Sequenced: central memory CD4+ T cells from blood. The receptors derive from a young man with type 1 diabetes.

The chain combines TRBV4-2 with TRBJ2-3, with a weak D call TRBD2 (6 bases). V was trimmed by 4 bases and J by 8 bases, leaving 13 bases between them. There are 13 residues in the CDR3. Germline V CDR1 and CDR2: LGHNA, YNFKEQ. The CDR3 DNA sequence: TGTGCCAGCAGCCCCAAGATCGGGGGTACGCAGTATTTT. Residues: CASSPKIGGTQYF.

This clone has only a few counts. The chain links TRBV4-3 to TRBJ1-3; the D is unclear. Germline V CDR1 and CDR2: LGHNA, YSLEER. V lost 6 bases and J lost 9, with 15 bases in between. CDR3 length: 13 residues. The CDR3 here is CASSTTEGTTIYF. CDR3 bases: TGCGCCAGCAGTACCACAGAGGGCACCACCATATATTTT.

This clone was seen ten or more times. The gene calls are TRBV5-4 and TRBJ1-1; perhaps TRBD1 as D (5 bases). Trimming cost V 4 bases and J 6 bases, with 13 bases left between them. Germline V gene lookup returns CDR1 SGHNT and CDR2 YYREEE (reference sequence). The CDR3 has 13 residues. The CDR3 DNA sequence: TGTGCCAGCAGCCCATCGGGGGGTTCTGAAGCTTTCTTT. Its protein product is CASSPSGGSEAFF.

This clone was recorded a few times. The V and J genes are TRBV7-2 and TRBJ2-1, with a possible D match to TRBD1 (5 bases). From germline, CDR1 is SGHTA and CDR2 FQGNSA. V dropped 5 bases and J dropped 9 bases, with 20 bases sitting between them. CDR3 size: 15 residues. Here the CDR3 reads CASSEDSSLGSEQFF. The CDR3 DNA reads TGTGCCAGCAGCGAAGACAGCTCTCTGGGCAGTGAGCAGTTCTTC.

The chain employs TRBV28 and TRBJ2-3; the match to TRBD2 covers 7 bases. Germline CDR1 and CDR2: MDHEN and SYDVKM. This CDR3 region has 14 residues. The J segment lost 7 bases and the V segment lost 6 bases, leaving 10 bases of the junction unmatched. The CDR3: CASRERETSHTQYF. CDR3 sequence (DNA): TGTGCCAGCAGGGAGCGGGAAACGAGCCATACGCAGTATTTT.

This clone has just a few counts. The sample carries other DNA sequences with the same CDR3. The chain combines TRBV30 with TRBJ2-3; D uncertain. Trimming shortened V by 2 bases and J by 2 bases, and 5 bases separated the two germline ends. Per the germline V gene, CDR1 is GTSNPN and CDR2 is SVGIG (reference sequence). The CDR3 is 12 amino acids. The CDR3 DNA is TGTGCCTGGAGTTTAAACACAGATACGCAGTATTTT. Translated: CAWSLNTDTQYF.

This rearrangement joins TRBV2 to TRBJ2-3; 11 bases are shared with TRBD2. Germline V CDR1 and CDR2: SNHLY, FYNNEI. The CDR3 is made up of 14 amino acids. V lost 5 bases to trimming and J lost 5 bases; unmatched junction nucleotides: 3. The CDR3 region has the DNA TGTGCCAGCAGTTCTAGCGGGGGGCAAGATACGCAGTATTTT. Protein: CASSSSGGQDTQYF.

The CDR3 DNA reads as TGTGCCAGCAGCTACGGACAGGGAGGCGGCTACACCTTC. Encoded protein: CASSYGQGGGYTF. This chain connects TRBV5-6 to TRBJ1-2; TRBD1 agrees at 8 bases. CDR3 length: 13 residues. V lost 3 bases to trimming and J lost 8 bases; unmatched junction nucleotides: 6. Per the germline V gene, CDR1 is SGHDT and CDR2 is YYEEEE.

This clone was counted between two and nine times. J is TRBJ1-2 and V is TRBV29-1; D may be TRBD1 (5 bases). Looked up from germline, CDR1 is SQVTM and CDR2 is ANQGSEA. V lost 4 bases, J lost 4 bases, and 10 bases lay in between. The CDR3 extends over 12 amino acids. The CDR3 reads CSVAGGSYGYTF. CDR3 nucleotides: TGCAGCGTTGCCGGGGGGAGCTATGGCTACACCTTC.

In its sample, this clone was seen a few times. Other nucleotide sequences in the sample specify the same CDR3. The chain joins TRBV6-6 to TRBJ2-7; perhaps TRBD2 as D (5 bases). CDR3 size: 11 residues. V shed 8 bases and J shed 4 bases, with 9 bases lying between them. CDR1 is MNHNY and CDR2 is SVGAGI in the germline V gene (reference sequence). DNA for the CDR3: TGTGCCAGCGCGGCGGGTTACGAGCAGTACTTC. Its protein is CASAAGYEQYF.

This clone was observed a handful of times. The chain employs TRBV2 and TRBJ1-5, with no clear D. The CDR3 has 15 amino acids. V dropped 3 bases and J dropped 5 bases, with 14 bases sitting between them. CDR1 is SNHLY, CDR2 FYNNEI, per germline. CDR3 coding DNA: TGTGCCAGCAGTGAGAGGCCCGGTATCTATCAGCCCCAGCATTTT. Protein sequence: CASSERPGIYQPQHF.

The chain employs TRBV28 and TRBJ2-6; the D gene is possibly TRBD2 (6 bases). The germline V gene encodes CDR1 MDHEN and CDR2 SYDVKM. Between the trimmed V and J ends, which lost 7 bases and 3 bases, there was a span of 22 bases. This CDR3 contains 18 residues. CDR3 DNA sequence: TGTGCCAGCAAAAGCCATGAGGGGCGCGGGGATGGGGCCAACGTCCTGACTTTC. Protein sequence: CASKSHEGRGDGANVLTF.

The rearrangement uses TRBV6-6 and TRBJ2-6; D might be TRBD2 (6 bases). The V gene's germline CDR1 is MNHNY and CDR2 SVGAGI (reference sequence). This CDR3 is built from 16 residues. Trimming took off 5 bases at V and 0 bases at J, with 11 bases between the two ends. CDR3 sequence (DNA): TGTGCCAGCAGTAGTCCGGGGGACTCTGGGGCCAACGTCCTGACTTTC. Its protein product is CASSSPGDSGANVLTF.

This rearrangement joins TRBV5-1 to TRBJ2-1, with 8 nucleotides matching TRBD1. The V segment lost 2 bases and the J segment 8 bases; nucleotides outside the gene matches: 9. The germline V gene has CDR1 SGHRS and CDR2 YFSETQ. The CDR3 consists of 15 residues. In DNA, the CDR3 is TGCGCCAGCAGCTTATCGGGACAGGAGACCCATGAGCAGTTCTTC. It encodes CASSLSGQETHEQFF.

To note about this clone: Other DNA sequences in the sample encode the same CDR3. This chain uses TRBV15 with TRBJ2-5; 7 nucleotides align to TRBD1. The V gene's germline CDR1 is LNHNV and CDR2 YYDKDF (reference sequence). The CDR3 is 14 amino acids. V was pared by 5 bases and J by 3 bases, with 6 bases of the junction left unmatched. The CDR3: CATSGQGGEETQYF. The CDR3 DNA follows: TGTGCCACCAGCGGCCAAGGGGGCGAAGAGACCCAGTACTTC.

The genes are TRBV28 and TRBJ2-4, with TRBD2 matching 11 bases. CDR3 length: 19 residues. The V gene end was trimmed by 3 bases and the J gene end by 5 bases; junction bases not matched to a gene: 15. CDR1 and CDR2 from the germline V gene are MDHEN and SYDVKM. The CDR3 reads CASSLVGLAGGVRQNIQYF. In nucleotides, the CDR3 is TGTGCCAGCAGTTTGGTGGGGCTAGCGGGAGGAGTTCGGCAAAACATTCAGTACTTC.

This sequence joins TRBV18 and TRBJ2-3; D is perhaps TRBD2 (6 bases). With 3 bases removed from V and 1 base from J, the gap between germline ends came to 17 bases. Germline lookup yields CDR1 KGHSH and CDR2 LQKENI. This CDR3 has 17 residues. CDR3 sequence (DNA): TGTGCCAGCTCACCCGGGGGTGTCGGGGGTCGCACAGATACGCAGTATTTT. Encoded protein: CASSPGGVGGRTDTQYF.

This sequence joins TRBV30 and TRBJ2-7; weak D call: TRBD2 (6 bases). Germline assignment: CDR1 GTSNPN and CDR2 SVGIG (reference sequence). Trimming cost V 0 bases and J 7 bases, with 19 bases left between them. This CDR3 is 15 amino acids long. CDR3 region: CAWSVRVGDGREQYF. In DNA, the CDR3 is TGTGCCTGGAGTGTTCGGGTAGGGGACGGGAGAGAGCAGTACTTC.

V is TRBV21-1 and J is TRBJ1-6; TRBD1, the table's D call, lacks a check against the DNA. TRBV21-1 is noted as a pseudogene. This CDR3 is built from 16 residues. The CDR3 loop reads CASRLDRGATYSPLHF. DNA of the CDR3: TGTGCCAGCAGGCTCGACAGGGGCGCTACCTATTCACCCCTCCACTTT.

On this clone: Distinct nucleotide sequences in the sample also encode this CDR3. The rearrangement uses TRBV18 and TRBJ2-2, with D unclear. V was shortened by 3 bases and J by 1 base, with 6 bases between the two germline ends. This CDR3 comprises 14 residues. Germline V gene data show CDR1 as KGHSH and CDR2 as LQKENI. CDR3 amino acids: CASSPRQNTGELFF. Written as DNA, the CDR3 is TGTGCCAGCTCACCCCGACAGAACACCGGGGAGCTGTTTTTT.

The chain is built from TRBV11-2 and TRBJ2-2; D remains ambiguous. Germline lookup yields CDR1 SGHAT and CDR2 FQNNGV. Deletions cut 8 bases from V and 6 bases from J, with 13 bases between. CDR3 length equals 13 residues. DNA for the CDR3: TGTGCCAGCTTGGGCACTCGGTCCGGGGAGCTGTTTTTT. Translation: CASLGTRSGELFF.

The J gene is TRBJ2-3, the V gene TRBV28, with D possibly TRBD2 on 6 matching bases. The CDR3 loop spans 13 amino acids. V lost 6 bases and J 3 bases, leaving 10 bases between the germline ends. CDR1 is MDHEN, CDR2 SYDVKM, per germline. CDR3 protein: CASRFAGTDTQYF. The CDR3 region has the DNA TGTGCCAGCAGATTCGCGGGAACAGATACGCAGTATTTT.

The chain has TRBV18 and TRBJ1-5, with TRBD1 as a possible D gene (5 bases). Germline-derived CDR1 and CDR2 are KGHSH and LQKENI. The CDR3 spans 15 residues. Trimming removed 3 bases from V and 5 bases from J, with 14 bases in between. CDR3 nucleotide sequence: TGTGCCAGCTCACCTCAAACAGGTTCGGATCAGCCCCAGCATTTT. Translating it yields CASSPQTGSDQPQHF.

This clone appeared a few times. The chain combines TRBV7-2 with TRBJ2-5; 8 nucleotides line up with TRBD1. Germline trimming cut 5 bases from V and 4 bases from J; bases unmatched to any gene: 6. The length of the CDR3 is 14 residues. CDR1 and CDR2 (germline): SGHTA, FQGNSA. The CDR3 spells CASSRQGTVETQYF. The CDR3 bases are TGTGCCAGCAGCCGACAGGGGACGGTAGAGACCCAGTACTTC.

V gene TRBV7-2 combines with J gene TRBJ1-4, with D unclear. The CDR3 has 14 amino acids. V was shortened by 2 bases and J by 5 bases, with 9 bases between the two germline ends. The V gene's germline CDR1 is SGHTA and CDR2 FQGNSA. CDR3 in DNA: TGTGCCAGCAGCTTACGGCAGGCGAATGAAAAACTGTTTTTT. Amino acids: CASSLRQANEKLFF. The full variable domain, rest sourced from reference TRBV7-2 and TRBJ1-4, is GAGVSQSPSNKVTEKGKDVELRCDPISGHTALYWYRQSLGQGLEFLIYFQGNSAPDKSGLPSDRFSAERTGGSVSTLTIQRTQQEDSAVYLCASSLRQANEKLFFGSGTQLSVL.

There are many counts of this clone. This chain joins TRBV7-2 and TRBJ2-1; no firm D call. The CDR3 extends over 14 amino acids. In germline, CDR1 is SGHTA, CDR2 FQGNSA. Trimming cost V 4 bases and J 9 bases, with 16 bases left between them. CDR3 in amino acids: CASSYQTRGSEQFF. CDR3 coding DNA: TGTGCCAGCAGCTACCAAACCCGAGGCAGTGAGCAGTTCTTC.

This clone was seen a few times. The chain employs TRBV18 and TRBJ2-3; weak D call: TRBD2 (6 bases). V lost 0 bases and J 3 bases, leaving 19 bases between the germline ends. The CDR3 is made up of 18 amino acids. CDR1 is KGHSH, CDR2 LQKENI, per germline. This chain's CDR3 is CASSPPTLLTSSTDTQYF. The DNA for the CDR3 is TGTGCCAGCTCACCACCGACTTTGCTGACTAGTAGTACAGATACGCAGTATTTT. Filled out from reference TRBV18 and TRBJ2-3, the complete variable domain reads NAGVMQNPRHLVRRRGQEARLRCSPMKGHSHVYWYRQLPEEGLKFMVYLQKENIIDESGMPKERFSAEFPKEGPSILRIQQVVRGDSAAYFCASSPPTLLTSSTDTQYFGPGTRLTVL.

This clone appeared a few times. The V gene is TRBV7-2, the J gene TRBJ2-7, with 9 positions matching TRBD1. Germline V gene sequence: CDR1 SGHTA, CDR2 FQGNSA. The length of the CDR3 is 14 residues. Losses at the gene ends were 8 bases for V and 3 bases for J; bases not matched to a gene: 8. CDR3: CASRGTGQLYEQYF. CDR3 coding DNA: TGTGCCAGCCGGGGGACAGGGCAACTCTACGAGCAGTACTTC.

The chain uses TRBV6-1 and TRBJ2-5, with D perhaps matching TRBD1 (6 bases). The germline V and J ends were trimmed by 8 bases and 3 bases, with 13 bases remaining between them. CDR1 is MNHNS and CDR2 is SASEGT in the germline V gene. The CDR3 sequence is 13 residues long. CDR3 nucleotides: TGTGCCAGCCTCCGACAGGCAAAAGAGACCCAGTACTTC. Translated: CASLRQAKETQYF.

The chain uses TRBV11-2 and TRBJ2-7; a weak D match, TRBD1 (5 bases). Germline assignment: CDR1 SGHAT and CDR2 FQNNGV. This CDR3 is built from 13 residues. Deletions cut 3 bases from V and 5 bases from J, with 11 bases between. The CDR3 nucleotides are TGTGCCAGCAGCTTTACATCAGGGAACGAGCAGTACTTC. Protein product: CASSFTSGNEQYF.

This clone was seen a few times. J is TRBJ1-2 and V is TRBV2, with D possibly matching TRBD1 (6 bases). Germline V CDR1 and CDR2: SNHLY, FYNNEI. This CDR3 region has 11 residues. Between the trimmed V and J ends, which lost 6 bases and 8 bases, there was a span of 10 bases. The CDR3 is CASRAGEGYTF. The CDR3 DNA follows: TGTGCCAGCAGGGCAGGGGAAGGCTACACCTTC.

This clone was counted only a few times. The chain has TRBV6-6 and TRBJ2-7; possibly TRBD1 for D (5 bases). This CDR3 is 15 amino acids long. CDR1 is MNHNY, CDR2 SVGAGI, per germline (reference sequence). The V end was cut by 6 bases, the J end by 0 bases, with 15 bases between. The CDR3 sequence is CASRGLTASSYEQYF. CDR3 in DNA: TGTGCCAGCAGGGGGCTGACAGCTAGCTCCTACGAGCAGTACTTC.